This T cell receptor (beta chain) was recovered during a study of PD-L1 blockade in urothelial cancer. Within the sample, this clone is medium-sized. From germline, CDR1 is SGHTA and CDR2 FQGNSA. The CDR3 consists of 16 residues. V was trimmed by 0 bases and J by 6 bases, leaving 12 bases between them. Here immunoSEQ multiplex PCR was the method, and the copy in TCRdb shows in-frame clones only, minus some. The sample has around 100,000 clones, around 85% seen once. The sequence was collected from a man between 45 and 60 years old with urothelial cancer. Sequencing used PBMCs, obtained around atezolizumab (anti-PD-L1) treatment. The chain employs TRBV7-2 and TRBJ1-6; D perhaps matches TRBD1 (6 bases). CDR3 sequence (DNA): TGTGCCAGCAGCTTAGCGCTGACAGGACCTAATTCACCCCTCCACTTT. Its translation: CASSLALTGPNSPLHF. The whole variable domain, remainder taken from reference TRBV7-2 and TRBJ1-6, is GAGVSQSPSNKVTEKGKDVELRCDPISGHTALYWYRQSLGQGLEFLIYFQGNSAPDKSGLPSDRFSAERTGGSVSTLTIQRTQQEDSAVYLCASSLALTGPNSPLHFGNGTRLTVT.